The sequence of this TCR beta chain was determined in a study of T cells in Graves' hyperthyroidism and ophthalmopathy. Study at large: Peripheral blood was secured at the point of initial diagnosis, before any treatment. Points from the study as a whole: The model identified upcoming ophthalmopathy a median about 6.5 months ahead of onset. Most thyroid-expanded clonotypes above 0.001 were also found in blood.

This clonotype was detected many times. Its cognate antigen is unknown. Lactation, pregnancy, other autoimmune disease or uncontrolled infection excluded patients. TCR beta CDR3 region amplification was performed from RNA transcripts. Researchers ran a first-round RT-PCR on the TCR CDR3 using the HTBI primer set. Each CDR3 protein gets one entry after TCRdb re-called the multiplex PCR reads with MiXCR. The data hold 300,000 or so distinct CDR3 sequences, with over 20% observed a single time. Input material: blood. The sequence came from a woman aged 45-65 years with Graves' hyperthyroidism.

The CDR3 DNA is TGTGCCAGCAGCCTGGATACCAGCACAGATACGCAGTATTTT. This encodes CASSLDTSTDTQYF. V is TRBV2 and J is TRBJ2-3; no firm D call. The V gene lost 6 bases and the J gene lost 0 bases, with 10 bases spanning the gap. The CDR3 is made up of 14 amino acids. Germline CDR1 is SNHLY and CDR2 is FYNNEI. The entire variable domain, with the rest obtained from reference TRBV2 and TRBJ2-3, is as follows: EPEVTQTPSHQVTQMGQEVILRCVPISNHLYFYWYRQILGQKVEFLVSFYNNEISEKSEIFDDQFSVERPDGSNFTLKIRSTKLEDSAMYFCASSLDTSTDTQYFGPGTRLTVL.